These 32 T cell receptor beta chains were all obtained from the same sample, sequenced in a study of blood T cell repertoires in COVID-19. The data were produced by immunoSEQ multiplex PCR, yet TCRdb's version contains in-frame clones alone and is incomplete. The data contain roughly 190,000 clones, roughly 82% of them singletons. Sequencing was done on a sample of peripheral blood. The receptor set was obtained from an older woman with COVID-19, enrolled during active disease.

This chain connects TRBV6-5 to TRBJ1-1; TRBD1 matches at 10 bases. Germline assignment: CDR1 MNHEY and CDR2 SVGAGI. The V gene end was trimmed by 5 bases and the J gene end by 5 bases; junction bases not matched to a gene: 8. CDR3 length: 15 residues. The CDR3 reads CASSLRGQGGTEAFF. CDR3 in DNA: TGTGCCAGCAGTCTACGAGGACAGGGGGGAACTGAAGCTTTCTTT.

The CDR3 here is CASSLVAGGTDTQYF. DNA of the CDR3: TGTGCCAGCTCACTGGTAGCGGGGGGCACAGATACGCAGTATTTT. The rearrangement joins TRBV18 to TRBJ2-3; 9 nucleotides agree with TRBD2. The germline gives CDR1 KGHSH, CDR2 LQKENI. CDR3 length: 15 residues. Trimming took 4 bases from V and 1 from J; bases not matched to a gene: 3.

Note on this clone: Other DNA sequences within the sample encode an identical CDR3. The chain couples TRBV5-6 to TRBJ2-3; D may be TRBD1 (6 bases). This CDR3 contains 15 residues. The germline V gene encodes CDR1 SGHDT and CDR2 YYEEEE. V gave up 0 bases and J gave up 1 base, with 9 bases separating them. The chain's CDR3 is CASSLVAGGTDTQYF. The CDR3 nucleotides are TGTGCCAGCAGCTTGGTAGCAGGGGGCACAGATACGCAGTATTTT.

This clone was observed a handful of times. The chain couples TRBV6-6 to TRBJ2-2; 8 nucleotides align to TRBD1. J was trimmed by 4 bases and V by 6 bases; bases with no gene match: 10. The germline gives CDR1 MNHNY, CDR2 SVGAGI (reference sequence). CDR3 length: 16 amino acids. This CDR3 is CASREQGARVTGELFF. The CDR3 nucleotides are TGTGCCAGCAGGGAGCAGGGGGCTCGGGTCACCGGGGAGCTGTTTTTT.

The rearrangement joins TRBV5-4 to TRBJ2-1; 14 bases line up with TRBD2. Germline lookup yields CDR1 SGHNT and CDR2 YYREEE (reference sequence). This CDR3 region has 19 residues. The V gene end was trimmed by 4 bases and the J gene end by 0 bases; junction bases not matched to a gene: 9. DNA of the CDR3: TGTGCCAGCAGCAGACCGGGACTAGCGGGAGCAAGCTCCTACAATGAGCAGTTCTTC. This translates into CASSRPGLAGASSYNEQFF.

The CDR3 nucleotides read TGTGCCAGCAATTTAGGACAGTCCTATGGCTACACCTTC. It specifies CASNLGQSYGYTF. V and J are TRBV6-6 and TRBJ1-2; D is possibly TRBD1 (6 bases). The V gene lost 7 bases and the J gene lost 4 bases, with 13 bases spanning the gap. Germline-derived CDR1 and CDR2 are MNHNY and SVGAGI (reference sequence). This CDR3 is 13 amino acids long.

V is TRBV4-3 and J is TRBJ2-1; 12 bases match TRBD2. V was pared by 0 bases and J by 9 bases, with 3 bases of the junction left unmatched. CDR3 length equals 15 residues. CDR1 LGHNA and CDR2 YSLEER come from the germline V gene. CDR3 region: CASSQEPGLAGEQFF. The CDR3 DNA reads TGCGCCAGCAGCCAAGAGCCGGGACTAGCGGGTGAGCAGTTCTTC.

The rearrangement uses TRBV19 and TRBJ2-1, with 8 nucleotides matching TRBD1. Germline V lookup: CDR1 LNHDA, CDR2 SQIVND (reference sequence). V lost 5 bases to trimming and J lost 7 bases; unmatched junction nucleotides: 7. This CDR3 has 14 amino acids. DNA for the CDR3: TGTGCCAGTAGTCCACAGGGGGAAGGGAATGAGCAGTTCTTC. As protein: CASSPQGEGNEQFF.

V usage is TRBV28 and J usage is TRBJ1-6; TRBD1 agrees at 8 bases. The ends lost 5 bases at V and 7 bases at J; junction bases unmatched: 4. The CDR3 runs 14 residues. CDR1 is MDHEN and CDR2 is SYDVKM in the germline V gene. Written as DNA, the CDR3 is TGTGCCAGCAGTCGGGGACAGGAGAATTCACCCCTCCACTTT. It specifies CASSRGQENSPLHF. Supplemented by reference TRBV28 and TRBJ1-6, the full variable domain reads DVKVTQSSRYLVKRTGEKVFLECVQDMDHENMFWYRQDPGLGLRLIYFSYDVKMKEKGDIPEGYSVSREKKERFSLILESASTNQTSMYLCASSRGQENSPLHFGNGTRLTVT.

This clone was detected once. The gene calls are TRBV3-1 (or the pseudogene TRBV3-2) and TRBJ1-6, with TRBD1 matching over 8 bases. The CDR3 runs 16 residues. From germline, CDR1 is LGHDT and CDR2 YNNKEL (reference sequence). V trimming: 3 bases; J trimming: 10 bases; junction bases outside the gene matches: 11. The CDR3 spells CASSHWQTGEMSPLHF. The CDR3 coding sequence is TGTGCCAGCAGCCACTGGCAGACAGGGGAAATGTCACCCCTCCACTTT.

This rearrangement joins TRBV9 to TRBJ1-4; TRBD1 matches at 7 bases. Germline assignment: CDR1 SGDLS and CDR2 YYNGEE. The CDR3 has 16 amino acids. With 0 bases clipped from V and 2 bases from J, the junction kept 4 bases outside the gene matches. CDR3 amino acids: CASSVATGQTNEKLFF. In nucleotides, the CDR3 is TGTGCCAGCAGCGTAGCTACGGGACAGACTAATGAAAAACTGTTTTTT.

The chain carries TRBV28 and TRBJ1-2, with D perhaps TRBD1 (5 bases). The CDR3 sequence is 15 residues long. V was trimmed by 6 bases and J by 6 bases, leaving 20 bases between them. Germline assignment: CDR1 MDHEN and CDR2 SYDVKM. The CDR3 DNA is TGTGCCAGCAGGCGGCAGGGATCGAATGTTAATGGCTACACCTTC. Protein: CASRRQGSNVNGYTF.

The chain has TRBV28 and TRBJ2-4, with D maybe TRBD1 (6 bases). Per germline, CDR1 MDHEN and CDR2 SYDVKM. Trimming took off 4 bases at V and 2 bases at J, with 12 bases between the two ends. The CDR3 runs to 15 residues. CDR3: CASSSGGASKNIQYF. The CDR3, as DNA: TGTGCCAGCAGTTCTGGGGGCGCGTCCAAAAACATTCAGTACTTC.

The rearrangement uses TRBV5-6 and TRBJ2-5; 8 bases align to TRBD1. The CDR3 is 14 amino acids. Germline CDR1 is SGHDT and CDR2 is YYEEEE. J was trimmed by 5 bases and V by 5 bases; bases with no gene match: 8. CDR3 residues: CASRQGQGGETQYF. For the CDR3, the DNA is TGTGCCAGCAGGCAAGGACAGGGCGGGGAGACCCAGTACTTC.

The CDR3 protein is CASSWTRGDTQYF. CDR3 nucleotides: TGTGCCAGCAGCTGGACTAGAGGAGATACGCAGTATTTT. The V gene is TRBV5-8, the J gene TRBJ2-3; 7 bases agree with TRBD2. V was pared by 3 bases and J by 5 bases, with 3 bases of the junction left unmatched. The CDR3 loop spans 13 amino acids. Germline V gene data show CDR1 as SGHTS and CDR2 as YDEGEE.

The V gene is TRBV6-2 or TRBV6-3, the J gene TRBJ2-5; 7 nucleotides match TRBD2. Germline-derived CDR1 and CDR2 are MNHEY and SVGEGT. This CDR3 region has 18 residues. The V gene end was trimmed by 2 bases and the J gene end by 1 base; junction bases not matched to a gene: 13. DNA of the CDR3: TGTGCCAGCAGTTACAACTATCGGCTAGCGGTACGCCAAGAGACCCAGTACTTC. Encoded protein: CASSYNYRLAVRQETQYF.

The J gene is TRBJ2-2, the V gene TRBV15, with D possibly matching TRBD2 (5 bases). Germline CDR1 is LNHNV and CDR2 is YYDKDF (reference sequence). The CDR3 is made up of 15 amino acids. V dropped 0 bases and J dropped 4 bases, with 9 bases sitting between them. CDR3 sequence reads: CATSRDLAGTGELFF. DNA of the CDR3: TGTGCCACCAGCAGAGATCTGGCGGGCACCGGGGAGCTGTTTTTT.

The rearrangement links TRBV28 to TRBJ1-5, with a tentative D call TRBD1 (6 bases). Germline V gene data show CDR1 as MDHEN and CDR2 as SYDVKM. This CDR3 is 13 amino acids long. V dropped 3 bases and J dropped 7 bases, with 10 bases sitting between them. CDR3 DNA: TGTGCCAGCAGTTTTACAGGGTGGCAGCCCCAGCATTTT. It specifies CASSFTGWQPQHF.

The V and J genes are TRBV7-3 and TRBJ2-3; 10 positions agree with TRBD2. V shed 5 bases and J 5 bases; nucleotides not matched to a gene: 7. This CDR3 spans 15 amino acids. Germline V lookup: CDR1 SGHTA, CDR2 FQGTGA. As DNA, the CDR3 is TGTGCCAGCAGCCCAAGCGGGGGGGCCGGAGATACGCAGTATTTT. This gives the protein CASSPSGGAGDTQYF.

This clone was seen a handful of times. The chain uses TRBV7-9 and TRBJ2-7; maybe TRBD2 (5 bases). Trimming cost V 4 bases and J 3 bases, with 19 bases left between them. CDR3 length equals 16 residues. CDR1 is SEHNR and CDR2 is FQNEAQ in the germline V gene (reference sequence). As DNA, the CDR3 is TGTGCCAGCAGCTCCGTGGGCTCGAAGGAGGACTACGAGCAGTACTTC. Translation: CASSSVGSKEDYEQYF.

The V call is TRBV27, the J call TRBJ2-7; 7 bases are shared with TRBD2. Germline-derived CDR1 and CDR2 are MNHEY and SMNVEV (reference sequence). The ends lost 5 bases at V and 7 bases at J; junction bases unmatched: 23. The CDR3 length is 18 residues. CDR3: CASSRYSFSASGSFEQYF. DNA for the CDR3: TGTGCCAGCAGTCGTTATTCCTTTTCGGCTAGCGGTTCTTTTGAGCAGTACTTC.

The gene calls are TRBV19 and TRBJ1-2, with 7 bases identical to TRBD1. This CDR3 spans 15 amino acids. CDR1 is LNHDA and CDR2 is SQIVND in the germline V gene (reference sequence). After removal of 0 bases from V and 6 bases from J, the junction contained 7 bases not matched to a gene. DNA for the CDR3: TGTGCCAGTAGTATAGATGGGACAGAATTAAATGGCTACACCTTC. Translating gives CASSIDGTELNGYTF.

This chain connects TRBV4-2 to TRBJ1-2, with 9 bases identical to TRBD1. The germline gives CDR1 LGHNA, CDR2 YNFKEQ. The CDR3 has 17 residues. V shed 1 base, J shed 2 bases, and the junction held 8 bases outside the gene matches. The CDR3 is CASSQAGTGSLNYGYTF. Written as DNA, the CDR3 is TGTGCCAGCAGCCAAGCCGGGACAGGGTCTCTAAACTATGGCTACACCTTC.

V usage is TRBV7-9 and J usage is TRBJ2-3, with 8 bases fitting TRBD2. This CDR3 comprises 17 residues. Germline CDR1 is SEHNR and CDR2 is FQNEAQ (reference sequence). V was pared by 4 bases and J by 0 bases, with 9 bases of the junction left unmatched. CDR3 region: CASSWPSTSGSTDTQYF. The CDR3 nucleotides are TGTGCCAGCAGCTGGCCATCTACTAGCGGCAGCACAGATACGCAGTATTTT.

The chain joins TRBV18 to TRBJ2-1, with 15 bases lining up with TRBD2. The CDR3 loop spans 16 amino acids. CDR1 is KGHSH and CDR2 is LQKENI in the germline V gene. V lost 3 bases, J lost 9 bases, and 6 bases stayed unmatched. This CDR3 reads CASSPGLAGGQGEQFF. The CDR3 region has the DNA TGTGCCAGCTCACCCGGACTAGCGGGGGGGCAGGGTGAGCAGTTCTTC.

To note about this clone: This same CDR3 is encoded by further DNA sequences in the sample. The rearrangement joins TRBV5-4 to TRBJ2-1, with no clear D. Germline CDR1 SGHNT, CDR2 YYREEE (reference sequence). Trimming took off 6 bases at V and 6 bases at J, with 10 bases between the two ends. The CDR3 consists of 12 residues. For the CDR3, the DNA is TGTGCCAGCAACCTCAGAGGCAATGAGCAGTTCTTC. Residues: CASNLRGNEQFF.

The chain employs TRBV7-2 and TRBJ2-1, with D perhaps TRBD2 (5 bases). V was pared by 5 bases and J by 4 bases, with 18 bases between. Germline CDR1 is SGHTA and CDR2 is FQGNSA. The CDR3 contains 16 residues. The CDR3 loop is CASSLRAVLGYNEQFF. CDR3 coding DNA: TGTGCCAGCAGCCTGAGAGCGGTCCTGGGTTACAATGAGCAGTTCTTC.

The V gene is TRBV4-3, the J gene TRBJ2-7; 15 bases fit TRBD2. The CDR3 contains 16 residues. Losses at the gene ends were 0 bases for V and 6 bases for J; bases not matched to a gene: 3. Germline CDR1 and CDR2: LGHNA and YSLEER. CDR3 DNA: TGCGCCAGCAGCCAAGAATGGGGACTAGCGGGAGGCGAGCAGTACTTC. It specifies CASSQEWGLAGGEQYF.

This clone was detected a few times. The chain recombines TRBV6-4 with TRBJ1-5, with 7 bases matching TRBD1. Germline CDR1 and CDR2: MRHNA and SNTAGT. The CDR3 contains 16 residues. V shed 3 bases and J 1 base; nucleotides not matched to a gene: 6. CDR3 in amino acids: CASSEILGQSNQPQHF. The CDR3 nucleotides are TGTGCCAGCAGTGAGATCTTGGGACAGAGCAATCAGCCCCAGCATTTT.

This chain joins TRBV28 and TRBJ1-4; possible D gene TRBD1, 6 bases. Trimming pared 5 bases from V and 4 bases from J, leaving 11 bases between. CDR3 length equals 14 residues. The V gene's germline CDR1 is MDHEN and CDR2 SYDVKM. The DNA for the CDR3 is TGTGCCAGCAGTCACCAGGGGTTTAATGAAAAACTGTTTTTT. Translating it yields CASSHQGFNEKLFF.

In this sample, this clone turned up once. The genes are TRBV28 and TRBJ1-2; possible D gene TRBD1, 5 bases. CDR1 MDHEN and CDR2 SYDVKM come from the germline V gene. The ends were cut back, 8 bases at V and 4 bases at J, with 11 bases in the middle. There are 12 residues in the CDR3. CDR3 sequence reads: CASQGSGYGYTF. The CDR3 bases are TGTGCCAGCCAGGGTTCGGGCTATGGCTACACCTTC.

The V call is TRBV9, the J call TRBJ2-1; 8 nucleotides align to TRBD2. V shed 4 bases, J shed 7 bases, and the junction held 7 bases outside the gene matches. The CDR3 runs 14 residues. Germline loops: CDR1 SGDLS, CDR2 YYNGEE. The CDR3 sequence: CASSPTSGGNEQFF. For the CDR3, the DNA is TGTGCCAGCAGCCCCACTAGCGGAGGGAATGAGCAGTTCTTC.